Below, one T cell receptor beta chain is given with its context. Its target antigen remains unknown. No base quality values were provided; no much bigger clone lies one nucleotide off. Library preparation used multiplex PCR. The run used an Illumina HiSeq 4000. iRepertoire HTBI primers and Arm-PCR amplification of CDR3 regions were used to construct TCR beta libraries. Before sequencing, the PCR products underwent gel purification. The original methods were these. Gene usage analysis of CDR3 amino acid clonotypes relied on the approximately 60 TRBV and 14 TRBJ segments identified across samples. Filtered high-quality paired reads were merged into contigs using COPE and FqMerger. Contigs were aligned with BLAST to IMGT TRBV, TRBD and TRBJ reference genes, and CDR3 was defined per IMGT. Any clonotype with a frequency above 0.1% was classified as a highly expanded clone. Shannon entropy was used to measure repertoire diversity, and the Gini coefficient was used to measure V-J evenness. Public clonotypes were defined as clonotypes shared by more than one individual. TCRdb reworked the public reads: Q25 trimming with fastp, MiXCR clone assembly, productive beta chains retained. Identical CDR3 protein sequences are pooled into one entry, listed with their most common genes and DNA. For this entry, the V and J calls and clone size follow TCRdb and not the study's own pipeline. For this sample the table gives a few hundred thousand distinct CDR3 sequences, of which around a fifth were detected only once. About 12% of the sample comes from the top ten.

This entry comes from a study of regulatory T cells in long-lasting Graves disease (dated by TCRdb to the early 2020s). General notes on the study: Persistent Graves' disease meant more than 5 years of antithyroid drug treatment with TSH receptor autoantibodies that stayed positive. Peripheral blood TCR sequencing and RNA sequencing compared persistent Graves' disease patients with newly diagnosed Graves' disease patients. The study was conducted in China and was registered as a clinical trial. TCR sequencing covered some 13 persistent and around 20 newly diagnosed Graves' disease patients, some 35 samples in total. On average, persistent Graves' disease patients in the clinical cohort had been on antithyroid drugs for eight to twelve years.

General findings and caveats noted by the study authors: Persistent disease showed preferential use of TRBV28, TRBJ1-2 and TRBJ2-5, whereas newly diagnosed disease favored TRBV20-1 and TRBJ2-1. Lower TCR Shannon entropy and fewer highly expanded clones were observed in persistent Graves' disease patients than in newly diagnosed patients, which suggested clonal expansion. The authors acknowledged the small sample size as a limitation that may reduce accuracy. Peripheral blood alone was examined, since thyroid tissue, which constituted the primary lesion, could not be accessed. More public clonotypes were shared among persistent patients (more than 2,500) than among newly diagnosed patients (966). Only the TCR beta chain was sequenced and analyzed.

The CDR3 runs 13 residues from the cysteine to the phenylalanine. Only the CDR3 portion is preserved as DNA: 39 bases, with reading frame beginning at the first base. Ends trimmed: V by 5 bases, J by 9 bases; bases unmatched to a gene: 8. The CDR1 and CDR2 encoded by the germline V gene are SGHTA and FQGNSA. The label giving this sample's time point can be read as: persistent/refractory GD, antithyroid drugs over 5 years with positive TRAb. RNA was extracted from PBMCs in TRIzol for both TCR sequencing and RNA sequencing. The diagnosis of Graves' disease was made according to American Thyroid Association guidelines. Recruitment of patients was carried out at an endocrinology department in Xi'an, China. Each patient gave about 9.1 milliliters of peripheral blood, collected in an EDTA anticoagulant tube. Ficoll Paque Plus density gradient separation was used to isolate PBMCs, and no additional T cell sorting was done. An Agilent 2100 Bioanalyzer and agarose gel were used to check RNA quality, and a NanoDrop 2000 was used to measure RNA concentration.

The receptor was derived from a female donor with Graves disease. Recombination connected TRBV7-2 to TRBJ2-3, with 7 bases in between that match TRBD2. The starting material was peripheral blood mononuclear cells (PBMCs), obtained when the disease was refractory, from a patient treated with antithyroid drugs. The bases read TGTGCCAGCAGCCCGGGACTACCGATAACGCAGTATTTT. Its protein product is CASSPGLPITQYF.